Listed below are T cell receptor beta chains from one sample, sequenced in a study of early stage breast cancer tumors. The assay was immunoSEQ multiplex PCR, and TCRdb's table has in-frame clones only and misses some. The sample has fewer than 75,000 clones, over 65% seen once. Material: blood. These receptors were taken from a person aged 25-39 years with breast cancer. Both conserved end residues are part of each CDR3. The order of the fields is D gene, J gene, V gene, clone size, CDR3 protein, CDR3 DNA. The D gene is left open where the match is weak. A row's size may be missing; if present it is once, few, many or a size class.

>TRBD2|TRBJ2-7|TRBV7-8|NA
CASSLAAGTSGYEQYF
TGTGCCAGCAGCTTAGCGGCCGGGACTAGCGGCTACGAGCAGTACTTC
>TRBD1|TRBJ1-2|TRBV2|few
CARTTGESYGYTF
TGTGCCAGAACTACAGGGGAGAGCTATGGCTACACCTTC
>NA|TRBJ2-3|TRBV5-1|NA
CASRRDPLTDTQYF
TGCGCCAGCAGACGGGATCCGCTCACAGATACGCAGTATTTT
>TRBD2|TRBJ2-1|TRBV4-1|NA
CASSHRLADLSYNEQFF
TGCGCCAGCAGCCACCGACTAGCGGACCTGTCCTACAATGAGCAGTTCTTC
>NA|TRBJ2-7|TRBV13|once
CASSLGRLNYEQYF
TGTGCCAGCAGCCTCGGTCGTTTGAACTACGAGCAGTACTTC
>NA|TRBJ1-2|TRBV21-1|NA
CASSRDAGDRGDYGYTF
TGTGCCAGCAGCCGTGACGCGGGGGACAGGGGAGATTATGGCTACACCTTC
>TRBD1|TRBJ2-3|TRBV5-1|NA
CASSPDRELDAQYF
TGCGCCAGCAGCCCAGACAGGGAGCTCGATGCGCAGTATTTT
>NA|TRBJ1-2|TRBV27|NA
CASSPEGRSGPINYGYTF
TGTGCCAGCAGCCCCGAGGGGAGATCGGGACCGATTAACTATGGCTACACCTTC
>NA|TRBJ1-5|TRBV11-2|NA
CASSQGPFYSNQPQHF
TGTGCCAGCAGTCAAGGCCCGTTTTATAGCAATCAGCCCCAGCATTTT
>TRBD1|TRBJ1-3|TRBV18|NA
CASSPPGTAGNTIYF
TGTGCCAGCTCACCACCCGGGACAGCGGGAAACACCATATATTTT
>NA|TRBJ2-3|TRBV30|NA
CAWSVPSSYTDTQYF
TGTGCCTGGAGTGTCCCTAGCTCCTACACAGATACGCAGTATTTT
>TRBD2|TRBJ2-1|TRBV7-3|NA
CASGRAGEYNEQFF
TGTGCCAGCGGCCGGGCGGGGGAATACAATGAGCAGTTCTTC
>TRBD2|TRBJ2-1|TRBV11-2|once
CASSLGGGRVSYNEQFF
TGTGCCAGCAGCTTAGGGGGCGGGAGGGTTTCCTACAATGAGCAGTTCTTC
>NA|TRBJ1-1|TRBV7-9|NA
CASSRQGFSTTEAFF
TGTGCCAGCAGCCGGCAAGGCTTTTCGACCACTGAAGCTTTCTTT
>TRBD1|TRBJ2-3|TRBV15|NA
CATSLGQGLPDTQYF
TGTGCCACCAGCCTCGGACAGGGCCTCCCGGATACGCAGTATTTT
>TRBD1|TRBJ1-1|TRBV6-6|NA
CASRDRGHTEAFF
TGTGCCAGCAGGGACAGGGGGCACACTGAAGCTTTCTTT
>TRBD2|TRBJ2-3|TRBV6-5|NA
CASSYSGMGTDTQYF
TGTGCCAGCAGTTACAGCGGGATGGGAACAGATACGCAGTATTTT
>NA|TRBJ2-3|TRBV14|NA
CASSSWAKGSSTDTQYF
TGTGCCAGCAGCTCCTGGGCAAAGGGGTCTAGCACAGATACGCAGTATTTT
>TRBD1|TRBJ1-2|TRBV11-1|NA
CASSLAPTGGSHGYTF
TGTGCCAGCAGCTTAGCGCCGACAGGGGGAAGTCATGGCTACACCTTC
>TRBD1|TRBJ2-2|TRBV6-4|NA
CASSDSGTGGVGGELFF
TGTGCCAGCAGTGACTCCGGGACAGGGGGTGTAGGCGGGGAGCTGTTTTTT
>NA|TRBJ1-5|TRBV6-6|NA
CASSYSGGKYQPQHF
TGTGCCAGCAGTTACTCCGGGGGGAAGTATCAGCCCCAGCATTTT
>TRBD1|TRBJ2-1|TRBV7-3|NA
CASSPLPTGGQFF
TGTGCCAGCAGCCCACTCCCGACAGGGGGACAGTTCTTC
>NA|TRBJ2-6|TRBV25-1|NA
CASSEPGRANVLTF
TGTGCCAGCAGTGAACCCGGGCGGGCCAACGTCCTGACTTTC
>NA|TRBJ2-3|TRBV19|NA
CASRTGSGTDTQYF
TGTGCCAGTAGAACTGGGTCGGGGACAGATACGCAGTATTTT
>NA|TRBJ1-1|TRBV18|NA
CAGSPQGVWDTEAFF
TGTGCCGGCTCACCACAGGGCGTTTGGGACACTGAAGCTTTCTTT
>NA|TRBJ2-7|TRBV7-9|NA
CASSSGTSYEQYF
TGTGCCAGCAGCTCCGGGACGTCCTACGAGCAGTACTTC
>TRBD2|TRBJ2-1|TRBV4-3|NA
CASSPTETSGRTNEQFF
TGCGCCAGCAGCCCGACTGAGACTAGCGGGAGAACTAATGAGCAGTTCTTC
>NA|TRBJ2-5|TRBV7-9|NA
CASSLLSSLETQYF
TGTGCCAGCAGCTTACTATCCAGTTTAGAGACCCAGTACTTC
>NA|TRBJ1-6|TRBV30|few
CAWSAVGLLNSPLHF
TGTGCCTGGAGTGCGGTGGGATTGCTTAATTCACCCCTCCACTTT
>TRBD1|TRBJ2-7|TRBV11-2|NA
CASSPVTIGQGALGEQYF
TGTGCCAGCAGCCCAGTTACGATCGGACAGGGGGCGCTGGGCGAGCAGTACTTC